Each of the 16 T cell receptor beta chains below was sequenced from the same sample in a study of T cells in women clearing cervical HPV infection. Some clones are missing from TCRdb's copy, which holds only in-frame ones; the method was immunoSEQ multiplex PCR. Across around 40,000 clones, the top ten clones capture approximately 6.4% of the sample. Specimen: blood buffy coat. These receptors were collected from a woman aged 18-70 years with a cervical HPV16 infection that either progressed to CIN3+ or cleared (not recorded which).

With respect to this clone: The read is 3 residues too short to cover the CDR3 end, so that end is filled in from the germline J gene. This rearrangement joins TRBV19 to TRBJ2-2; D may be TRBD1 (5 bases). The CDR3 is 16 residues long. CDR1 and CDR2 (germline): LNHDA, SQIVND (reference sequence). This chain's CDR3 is CASRGGSLGGANVLFF. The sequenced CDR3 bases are TGTGCCAGTAGGGGCGGCTCGCTGGGTGGGGCCAACGTG.

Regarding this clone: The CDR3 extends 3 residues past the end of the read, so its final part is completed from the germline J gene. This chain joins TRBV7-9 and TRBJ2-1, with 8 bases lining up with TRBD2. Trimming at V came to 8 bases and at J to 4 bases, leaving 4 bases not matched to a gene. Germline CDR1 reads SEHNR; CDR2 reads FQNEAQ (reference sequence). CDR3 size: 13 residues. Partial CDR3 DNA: TGTGCCAGCGAGGGCGGGGGGTACAATGAG. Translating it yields CASEGGGYNE. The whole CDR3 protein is CASEGGGYNEQFF.

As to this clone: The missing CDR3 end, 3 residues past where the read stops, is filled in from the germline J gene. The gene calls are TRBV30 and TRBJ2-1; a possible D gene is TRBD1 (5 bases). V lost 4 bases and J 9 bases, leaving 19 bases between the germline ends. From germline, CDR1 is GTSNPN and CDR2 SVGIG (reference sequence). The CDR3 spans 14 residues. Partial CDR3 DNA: TGTGCCTGGACATCCACTTGGGCTAGGGGTGAG. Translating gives CAWTSTWARGE. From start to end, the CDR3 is CAWTSTWARGEQFF. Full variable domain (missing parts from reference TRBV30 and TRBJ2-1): SQTIHQWPATLVQPVGSPLSLECTVEGTSNPNLYWYRQAAGRGLQLLFYSVGIGQISSEVPQNLSASRPQDRQFILSSKKLLLSDSGFYLCAWTSTWARGEQFFGPGTRLTVL.

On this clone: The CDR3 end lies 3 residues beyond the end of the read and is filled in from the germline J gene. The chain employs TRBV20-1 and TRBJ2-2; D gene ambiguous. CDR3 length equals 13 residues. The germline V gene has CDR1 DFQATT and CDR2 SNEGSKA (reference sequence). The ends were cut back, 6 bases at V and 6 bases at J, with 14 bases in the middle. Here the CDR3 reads CSAPNVDSGELFF. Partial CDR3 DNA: TGCAGTGCGCCCAATGTAGACTCCGGGGAG.

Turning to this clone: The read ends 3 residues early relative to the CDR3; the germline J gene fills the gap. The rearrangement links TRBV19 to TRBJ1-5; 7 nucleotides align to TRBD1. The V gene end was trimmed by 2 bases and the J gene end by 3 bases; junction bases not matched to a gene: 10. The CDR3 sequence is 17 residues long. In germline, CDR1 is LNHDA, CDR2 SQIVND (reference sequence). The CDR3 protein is CASSIRSDRANNQPQHF. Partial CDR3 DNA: TGTGCCAGTAGTATACGGAGTGACAGGGCCAACAATCAGCCC.

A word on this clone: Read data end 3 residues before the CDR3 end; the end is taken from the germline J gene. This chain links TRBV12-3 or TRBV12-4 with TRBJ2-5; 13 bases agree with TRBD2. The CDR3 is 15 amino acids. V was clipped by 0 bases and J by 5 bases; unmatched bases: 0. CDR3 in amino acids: CASSLALAGGETQYF. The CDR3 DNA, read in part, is TGTGCCAGCAGTTTAGCACTAGCGGGGGGGGAGACC.

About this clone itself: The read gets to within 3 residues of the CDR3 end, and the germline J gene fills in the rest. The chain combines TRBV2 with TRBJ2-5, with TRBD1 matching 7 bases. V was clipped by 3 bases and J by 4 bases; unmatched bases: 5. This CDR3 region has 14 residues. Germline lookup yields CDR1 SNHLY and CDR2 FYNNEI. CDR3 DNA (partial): TGTGCCAGCAGTGAGCAGGGGGTACGAGAGACC. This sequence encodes CASSEQGVRET. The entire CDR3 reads CASSEQGVRETQYF.

CDR3: CASSQDRLNTEAFF. The CDR3 bases that were read are TGCGCCAGCAGCCAGGACAGATTGAACACTGAA. V and J are TRBV5-1 and TRBJ1-1; D may be TRBD1 (6 bases). The read ends 3 residues early relative to the CDR3; the germline J gene fills the gap. V was clipped by 4 bases and J by 0 bases, with 10 bases between them. There are 14 residues in the CDR3. In germline, CDR1 is SGHRS, CDR2 YFSETQ.

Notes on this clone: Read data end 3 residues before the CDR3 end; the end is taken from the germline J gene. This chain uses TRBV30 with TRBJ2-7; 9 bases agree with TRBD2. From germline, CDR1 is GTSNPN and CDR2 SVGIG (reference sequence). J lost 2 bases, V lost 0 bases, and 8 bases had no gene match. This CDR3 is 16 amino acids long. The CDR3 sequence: CAWSVLWASGAYEQYF. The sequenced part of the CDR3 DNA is TGTGCCTGGAGTGTACTTTGGGCTAGCGGGGCCTACGAG.

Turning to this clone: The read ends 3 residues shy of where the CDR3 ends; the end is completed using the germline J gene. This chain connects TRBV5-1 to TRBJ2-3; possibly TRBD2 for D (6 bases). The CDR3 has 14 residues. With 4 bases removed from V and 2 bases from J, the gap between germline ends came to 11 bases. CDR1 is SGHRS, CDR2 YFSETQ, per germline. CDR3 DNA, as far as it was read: TGCGCCAGCAGCGCCGGGACTTTCACAGATACG. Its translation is CASSAGTFTDT. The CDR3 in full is CASSAGTFTDTQYF.

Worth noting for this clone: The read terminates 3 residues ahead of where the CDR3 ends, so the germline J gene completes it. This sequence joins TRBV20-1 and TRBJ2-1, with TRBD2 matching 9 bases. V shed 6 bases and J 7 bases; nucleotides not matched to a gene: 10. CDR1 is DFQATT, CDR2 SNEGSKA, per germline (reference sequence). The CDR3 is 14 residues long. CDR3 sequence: CSAQFLAGWNEQFF. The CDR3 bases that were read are TGCAGTGCCCAGTTCCTAGCGGGATGGAATGAG.

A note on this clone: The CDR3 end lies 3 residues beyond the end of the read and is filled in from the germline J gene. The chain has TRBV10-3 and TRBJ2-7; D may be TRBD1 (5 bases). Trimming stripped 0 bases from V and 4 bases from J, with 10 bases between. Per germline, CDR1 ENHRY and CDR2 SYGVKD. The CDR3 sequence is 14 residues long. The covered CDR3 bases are TGTGCCATCAGTGAGTCTGACAGTGGATACGAG. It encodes CAISESDSGYE. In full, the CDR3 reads CAISESDSGYEQYF.

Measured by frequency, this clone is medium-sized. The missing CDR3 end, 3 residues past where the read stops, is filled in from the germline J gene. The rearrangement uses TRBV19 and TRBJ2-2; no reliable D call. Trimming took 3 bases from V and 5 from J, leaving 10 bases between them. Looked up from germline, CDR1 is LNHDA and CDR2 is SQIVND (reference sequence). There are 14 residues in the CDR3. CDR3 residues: CASSIDLMTGELFF. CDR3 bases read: TGTGCCAGTAGTATCGACTTAATGACCGGGGAG.

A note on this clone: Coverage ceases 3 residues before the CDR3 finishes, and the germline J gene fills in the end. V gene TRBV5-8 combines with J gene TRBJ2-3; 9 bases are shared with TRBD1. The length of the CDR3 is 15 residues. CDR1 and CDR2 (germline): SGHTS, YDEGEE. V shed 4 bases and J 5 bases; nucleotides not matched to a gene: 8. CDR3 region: CASSLPGQGRDTQYF. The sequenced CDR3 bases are TGTGCCAGCAGCCTTCCTGGACAGGGGAGAGATACG.

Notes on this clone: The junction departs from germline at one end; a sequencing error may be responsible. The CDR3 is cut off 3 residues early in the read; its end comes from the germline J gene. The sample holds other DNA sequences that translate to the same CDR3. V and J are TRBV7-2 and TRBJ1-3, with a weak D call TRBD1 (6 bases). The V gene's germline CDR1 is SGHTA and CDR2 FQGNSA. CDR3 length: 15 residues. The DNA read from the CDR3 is TGTGCCAGTGCGGGGGACAACTTCTCTGGAAACACA. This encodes CASAGDNFSGNT. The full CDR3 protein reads CASAGDNFSGNTIYF.

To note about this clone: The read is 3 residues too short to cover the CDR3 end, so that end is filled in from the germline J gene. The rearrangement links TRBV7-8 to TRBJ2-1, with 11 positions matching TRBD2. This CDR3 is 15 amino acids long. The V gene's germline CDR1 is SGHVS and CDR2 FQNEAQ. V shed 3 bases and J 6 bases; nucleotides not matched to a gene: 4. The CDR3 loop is CASSFSGRARNEQFF. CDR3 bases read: TGTGCCAGCAGCTTTAGCGGGAGGGCCCGCAATGAG. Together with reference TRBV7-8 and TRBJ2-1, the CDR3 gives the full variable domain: GAGVSQSPRYKVAKRGQDVALRCDPISGHVSLFWYQQALGQGPEFLTYFQNEAQLDKSGLPSDRFFAERPEGSVSTLKIQRTQQEDSAVYLCASSFSGRARNEQFFGPGTRLTVL.